The 3 T cell receptor beta chains in this list originate from one sample, sequenced in a study of T cell responses to AZD1222 COVID-19 vaccine. Profiled with immunoSEQ multiplex PCR; TCRdb holds only in-frame clones, not every one. The profile shows approximately 110,000 clones, 87% of them singletons. Sequencing used peripheral blood, obtained 28 days after the second AZD1222 dose. These receptors all stem from an adult who received the AZD1222 COVID-19 vaccine.

The chain couples TRBV6-5 to TRBJ1-1, with no clear D. Germline CDR1 and CDR2: MNHEY and SVGAGI. The CDR3 length is 14 residues. The ends were cut back, 5 bases at V and 7 bases at J, with 17 bases in the middle. CDR3 DNA sequence: TGTGCCAGCAGTCCCGTCACTCTAGATATTGAAGCTTTCTTT. This codes for CASSPVTLDIEAFF.

This sequence joins TRBV28 and TRBJ1-6, with no clear D. Germline V gene lookup returns CDR1 MDHEN and CDR2 SYDVKM. V lost 3 bases to trimming and J lost 8 bases, with 8 bases between them. CDR3 length equals 13 residues. The CDR3 region is CASSFQHDSPLHF. CDR3 DNA sequence: TGTGCCAGCAGTTTTCAGCACGATTCACCCCTCCACTTT.

The chain has TRBV7-2 and TRBJ2-3; D remains ambiguous. V was cut by 5 bases and J by 1 base, with 13 bases left in between. CDR3 length: 15 residues. CDR1 is SGHTA, CDR2 FQGNSA, per germline. DNA for the CDR3: TGTGCCAGCAGCGTAAGTGGGAAGCGCACAGATACGCAGTATTTT. This sequence encodes CASSVSGKRTDTQYF.